These 4 T cell receptor beta chains share one sample of origin, sequenced in a study of cytomegalovirus exposure and HLA in healthy donors. Libraries were prepared by immunoSEQ multiplex PCR; TCRdb keeps only in-frame clonotypes and omits some of them. Here the sample spans over 120,000 clones, 90% being singletons. Specimen: PBMCs. Every receptor here comes from a woman between 25 and 40 years old in good health and CMV-seropositive.

This chain joins TRBV9 and TRBJ2-1; weak D call: TRBD2 (5 bases). The CDR3 is 16 amino acids. Germline lookup yields CDR1 SGDLS and CDR2 YYNGEE. With 3 bases removed from V and 0 bases from J, the gap between germline ends came to 13 bases. The CDR3 nucleotides are TGTGCCAGCAGCGATCAGGACTCAAGCTCCTACAATGAGCAGTTCTTC. Its translation is CASSDQDSSSYNEQFF. The variable domain in full, with the rest retrieved from reference TRBV9 and TRBJ2-1, is DSGVTQTPKHLITATGQRVTLRCSPRSGDLSVYWYQQSLDQGLQFLIQYYNGEERAKGNILERFSAQQFPDLHSELNLSSLELGDSALYFCASSDQDSSSYNEQFFGPGTRLTVL.

The chain couples TRBV2 to TRBJ1-2; D may be TRBD1 (6 bases). Trimming cost V 1 base and J 7 bases, with 10 bases left between them. There are 13 residues in the CDR3. Germline loops: CDR1 SNHLY, CDR2 FYNNEI. CDR3 protein: CASSEGTVSGYTF. The CDR3 DNA reads TGTGCCAGCAGTGAAGGGACAGTAAGTGGCTACACCTTC.

This chain links TRBV7-6 with TRBJ1-2, with 7 bases fitting TRBD1. Trimming took 5 bases from V and 7 from J; bases not matched to a gene: 7. This CDR3 spans 13 amino acids. The germline V gene encodes CDR1 SGHVS and CDR2 FNYEAQ. The CDR3 here is CASSQRQGGGYTF. The CDR3 DNA reads as TGTGCCAGCAGCCAAAGACAGGGCGGTGGCTACACCTTC.

This chain joins TRBV6-4 and TRBJ2-3; TRBD2 aligns across 7 bases. Germline CDR1 is MRHNA and CDR2 is SNTAGT. V was pared by 2 bases and J by 3 bases, with 5 bases of the junction left unmatched. CDR3 length: 15 amino acids. The CDR3 spells CASSDHLGGTDTQYF. The CDR3 region has the DNA TGTGCCAGCAGTGACCACCTCGGGGGGACAGATACGCAGTATTTT.